This T cell receptor (beta chain) was recorded in a study of blood T cell repertoires in COVID-19. Study background: PBMCs, B-cell-depleted T cells, or T cells were the source of the cDNA or gDNA that made up the material.

Germline V gives CDR1 LNHDA, CDR2 SQIVND (reference sequence). With V trimmed by 7 bases and J by 2 bases, 5 bases remained unmatched. This CDR3 is 14 amino acids long. Source study methods: Nucleated cell number was recorded as an estimate derived from reference gene primer amplification. Generated by immunoSEQ multiplex PCR, the TCRdb table keeps only in-frame clones and is missing some. V and J calls and clone size are those listed in that table; D and trimming were worked out from the DNA. The data show fewer than 300,000 clones, more than 80% seen once. Sequences were obtained from PBMCs or T cells enriched from blood (not recorded which). The V call is TRBV19, the J call TRBJ1-5, with 7 bases that match TRBD1. This receptor was obtained from a woman aged 25 to 39 who had recovered from COVID-19. The CDR3 protein is CASNDRDGNQPQHF. The CDR3 nucleotides are TGTGCCAGTAATGACAGGGACGGCAATCAGCCCCAGCATTTT. Based on the CDR3 plus reference TRBV19 and TRBJ1-5, the full variable domain is DGGITQSPKYLFRKEGQNVTLSCEQNLNHDAMYWYRQDPGQGLRLIYYSQIVNDFQKGDIAEGYSVSREKKESFPLTVTSAQKNPTAFYLCASNDRDGNQPQHFGDGTRLSIL.